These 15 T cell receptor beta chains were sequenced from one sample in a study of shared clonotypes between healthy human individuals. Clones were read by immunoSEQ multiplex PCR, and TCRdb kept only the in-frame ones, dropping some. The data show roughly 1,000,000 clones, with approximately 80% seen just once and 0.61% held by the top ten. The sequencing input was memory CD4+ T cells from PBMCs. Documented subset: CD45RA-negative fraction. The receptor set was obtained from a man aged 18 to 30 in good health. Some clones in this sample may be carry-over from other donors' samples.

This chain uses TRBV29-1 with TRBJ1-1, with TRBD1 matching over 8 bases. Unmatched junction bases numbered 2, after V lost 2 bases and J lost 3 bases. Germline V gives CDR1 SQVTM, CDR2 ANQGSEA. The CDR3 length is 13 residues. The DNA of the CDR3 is TGCAGCGTTGAAAAACAGGGGGACACTGAAGCTTTCTTT. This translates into CSVEKQGDTEAFF.

The chain's CDR3 is CASSTGQQQETQYF. The DNA for the CDR3 is TGTGCCAGCAGCACGGGACAGCAGCAAGAGACCCAGTACTTC. The chain couples TRBV5-4 to TRBJ2-5; TRBD1 matches 7 bases. CDR3 length: 14 residues. Germline V CDR1 and CDR2: SGHNT, YYREEE (reference sequence). The ends lost 4 bases at V and 2 bases at J; junction bases unmatched: 5.

The CDR3: CSVRLAGEQYF. The CDR3 DNA sequence: TGCAGCGTTAGGCTAGCGGGTGAGCAGTACTTC. The chain recombines TRBV29-1 with TRBJ2-7, with TRBD2 matching 8 bases. CDR3 length: 11 residues. V shed 5 bases and J 7 bases; nucleotides not matched to a gene: 4. Germline assignment: CDR1 SQVTM and CDR2 ANQGSEA.

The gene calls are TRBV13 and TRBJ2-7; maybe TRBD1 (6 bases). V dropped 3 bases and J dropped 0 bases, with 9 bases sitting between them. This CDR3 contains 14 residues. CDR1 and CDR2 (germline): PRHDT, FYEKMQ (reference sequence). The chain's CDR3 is CASSFRGPSYEQYF. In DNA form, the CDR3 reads TGTGCCAGCAGCTTCAGGGGACCCTCCTACGAGCAGTACTTC.

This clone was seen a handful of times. CDR3 sequence (DNA): TGCAGCGTTGGGGAGCACTACGAGCAGTACTTC. As protein: CSVGEHYEQYF. The rearrangement links TRBV29-1 to TRBJ2-7, with D possibly matching TRBD2 (5 bases). This CDR3 has 11 amino acids. Germline assignment: CDR1 SQVTM and CDR2 ANQGSEA. The V end was cut by 4 bases, the J end by 3 bases, with 7 bases between.

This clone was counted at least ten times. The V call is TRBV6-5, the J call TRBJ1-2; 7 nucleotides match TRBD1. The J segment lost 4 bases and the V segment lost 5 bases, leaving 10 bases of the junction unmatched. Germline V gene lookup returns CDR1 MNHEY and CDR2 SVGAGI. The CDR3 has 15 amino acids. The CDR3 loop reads CASSVSRDSAYGYTF. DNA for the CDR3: TGTGCCAGCAGTGTTAGCCGGGACAGTGCCTATGGCTACACCTTC.

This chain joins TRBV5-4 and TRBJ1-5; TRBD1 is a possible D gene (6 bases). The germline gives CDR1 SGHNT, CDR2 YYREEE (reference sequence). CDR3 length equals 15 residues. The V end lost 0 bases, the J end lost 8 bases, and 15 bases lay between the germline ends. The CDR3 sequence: CASSLGPGGQEPQHF. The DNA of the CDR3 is TGTGCCAGCAGCTTGGGTCCCGGGGGGCAGGAGCCCCAGCATTTT.

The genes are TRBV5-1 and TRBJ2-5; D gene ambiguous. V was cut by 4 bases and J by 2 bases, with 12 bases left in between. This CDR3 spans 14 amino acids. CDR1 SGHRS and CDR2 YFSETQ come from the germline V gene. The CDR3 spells CASSERAAQETQYF. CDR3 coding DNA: TGCGCCAGCAGCGAGAGAGCAGCTCAAGAGACCCAGTACTTC.

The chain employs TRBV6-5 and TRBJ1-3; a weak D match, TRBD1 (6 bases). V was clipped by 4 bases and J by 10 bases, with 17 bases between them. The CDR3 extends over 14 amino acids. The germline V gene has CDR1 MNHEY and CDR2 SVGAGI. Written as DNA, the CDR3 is TGTGCCAGCAGTTTGTCGACAGGAGTCAAGACCATATATTTT. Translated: CASSLSTGVKTIYF.

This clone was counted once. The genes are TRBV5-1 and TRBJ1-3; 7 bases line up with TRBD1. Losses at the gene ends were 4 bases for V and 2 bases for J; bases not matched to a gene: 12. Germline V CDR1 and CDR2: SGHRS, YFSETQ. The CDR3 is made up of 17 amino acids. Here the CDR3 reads CASSTNPGQRTGNTIYF. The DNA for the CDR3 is TGCGCCAGCAGCACGAATCCGGGACAGAGAACTGGAAACACCATATATTTT.

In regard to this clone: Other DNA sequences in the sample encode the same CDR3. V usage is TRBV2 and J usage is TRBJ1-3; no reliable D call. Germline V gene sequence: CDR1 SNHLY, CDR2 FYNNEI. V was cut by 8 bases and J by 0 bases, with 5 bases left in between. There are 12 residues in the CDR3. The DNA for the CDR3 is TGTGCCAGCTCCTACTCTGGAAACACCATATATTTT. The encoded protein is CASSYSGNTIYF.

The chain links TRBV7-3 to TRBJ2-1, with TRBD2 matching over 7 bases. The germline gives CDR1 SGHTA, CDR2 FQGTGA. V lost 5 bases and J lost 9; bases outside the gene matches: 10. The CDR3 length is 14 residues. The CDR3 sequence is CASSIMAGEGEQFF. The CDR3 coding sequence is TGTGCCAGCAGCATTATGGCGGGAGAGGGTGAGCAGTTCTTC.

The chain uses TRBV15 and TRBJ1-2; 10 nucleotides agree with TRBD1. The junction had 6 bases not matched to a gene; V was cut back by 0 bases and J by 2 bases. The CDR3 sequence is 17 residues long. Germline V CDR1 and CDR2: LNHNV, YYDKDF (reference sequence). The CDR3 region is CATSRDWKGQGNYGYTF. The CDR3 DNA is TGTGCCACCAGCAGAGATTGGAAGGGACAGGGGAACTATGGCTACACCTTC.

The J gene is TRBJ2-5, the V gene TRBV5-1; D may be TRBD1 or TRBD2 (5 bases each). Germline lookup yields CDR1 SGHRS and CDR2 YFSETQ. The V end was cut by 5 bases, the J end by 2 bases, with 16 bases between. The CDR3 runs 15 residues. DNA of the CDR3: TGCGCCAGCAGACGGACACCGGGGCCACAAGAGACCCAGTACTTC. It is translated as CASRRTPGPQETQYF. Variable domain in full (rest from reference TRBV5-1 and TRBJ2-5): KAGVTQTPRYLIKTRGQQVTLSCSPISGHRSVSWYQQTPGQGLQFLFEYFSETQRNKGNFPGRFSGRQFSNSRSEMNVSTLELGDSALYLCASRRTPGPQETQYFGPGTRLLVL.

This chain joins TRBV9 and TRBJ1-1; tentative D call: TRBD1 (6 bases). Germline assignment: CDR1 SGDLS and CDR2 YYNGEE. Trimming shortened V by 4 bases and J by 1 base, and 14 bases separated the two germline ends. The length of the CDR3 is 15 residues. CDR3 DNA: TGTGCCAGCAGCCAGAAGGGACACCCGAACACTGAAGCTTTCTTT. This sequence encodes CASSQKGHPNTEAFF.